The 22 T cell receptor beta chains given below trace back to one sample, sequenced in a study of vaccination and CD4 T cells after COVID-19. Oncomine TCR Beta short-read sequencing was applied to DNA from cultured CD4+ T cells. One entry per CDR3 protein results from TCRdb running MiXCR on the PCR reads. The data show just under 20,000 distinct CDR3 sequences, about 38% seen once. No antigen is known for these receptors. Regarding treatment: approximately 11-day PBMC culture with coronavirus spike peptide pools or control peptides (ViraFEST assay). This specimen was CD4+ T cells from blood, cultured in vitro, taken before SARS-CoV-2 vaccination. The receptors shown here come from a human donor who received a COVID-19 vaccine.

This chain joins TRBV2 and TRBJ1-1; unclear D gene. This CDR3 is built from 12 residues. Per the germline V gene, CDR1 is SNHLY and CDR2 is FYNNEI. V lost 8 bases and J lost 7, with 14 bases in between. The CDR3 region is CASGPSPFEAFF. CDR3 nucleotides: TGTGCCAGCGGCCCTTCCCCGTTTGAAGCTTTCTTT.

The chain joins TRBV27 to TRBJ1-1; D call uncertain. The germline V and J ends were trimmed by 2 bases and 2 bases, with 6 bases remaining between them. In germline, CDR1 is MNHEY, CDR2 SMNVEV (reference sequence). The CDR3 has 13 residues. The DNA for the CDR3 is TGTGCCAGCAGTTTAACGGCTAACACTGAAGCTTTCTTT. Translating it yields CASSLTANTEAFF.

This clonotype was seen a few times. The chain employs TRBV7-9 and TRBJ2-6; D is unresolved. The germline gives CDR1 SEHNR, CDR2 FQNEAQ (reference sequence). Trimming removed 6 bases at V and 4 bases at J, with 4 bases between. The length of the CDR3 is 12 residues. The CDR3 reads CASSRGANVLTF. In nucleotides, the CDR3 is TGTGCCAGCAGTCGGGGGGCCAACGTCCTGACTTTC.

In this sample, this clonotype turned up a few times. V and J are TRBV25-1 and TRBJ1-1, with a weak D call TRBD1 (5 bases). V lost 9 bases, J lost 5 bases, and 19 bases lay in between. The CDR3 consists of 14 residues. Germline CDR1 and CDR2: MGHDK and SYGVNS. The CDR3 DNA is TGTGCCAGGAGAGGACAACCACCGGAGACTGAAGCTTTCTTT. Its protein product is CARRGQPPETEAFF.

The V gene is TRBV6-1, the J gene TRBJ1-2; D perhaps matches TRBD1 (6 bases). CDR1 is MNHNS and CDR2 is SASEGT in the germline V gene. With 5 bases removed from V and 8 bases from J, the gap between germline ends came to 15 bases. There are 13 residues in the CDR3. The CDR3 spells CASSPPGARGYTF. In DNA, the CDR3 is TGTGCCAGCAGTCCTCCGGGGGCGCGAGGCTACACCTTC.

This sequence joins TRBV12-3 or TRBV12-4 and TRBJ1-1; TRBD1 matches 9 bases. The CDR3 runs to 13 residues. V dropped 5 bases and J dropped 10; count of bases not matched to a gene: 8. The CDR3 sequence: CASSTRDRDLAFF. The DNA for the CDR3 is TGTGCCAGCAGTACTCGGGACAGGGATTTAGCTTTCTTT.

The J gene is TRBJ2-5, the V gene TRBV20-1; D not certain. Per the germline V gene, CDR1 is DFQATT and CDR2 is SNEGSKA (reference sequence). Trimming shortened V by 6 bases and J by 5 bases, and 13 bases separated the two germline ends. This CDR3 spans 12 amino acids. The CDR3 DNA is TGCAGTGCCAGTTCCCCTGGGGAGACCCAGTACTTC. This sequence encodes CSASSPGETQYF.

The chain uses TRBV5-1 and TRBJ2-7; 14 bases map to TRBD2. The CDR3 is 14 residues long. The ends lost 4 bases at V and 6 bases at J; junction bases unmatched: 3. Germline V gives CDR1 SGHRS, CDR2 YFSETQ. CDR3 in DNA: TGCGCCAGCAGCGAGACTAGCGGGGGGGGCGAGCAGTACTTC. Its protein is CASSETSGGGEQYF.

The chain's CDR3 is CASSPLDRTTIQETQYF. The CDR3 DNA follows: TGTGCCAGCAGCCCGCTCGACAGGACTACGATCCAAGAGACCCAGTACTTC. The rearrangement uses TRBV7-2 and TRBJ2-5; D possibly matches TRBD1 or TRBD2 (6 bases each). CDR1 is SGHTA, CDR2 FQGNSA, per germline. Trimming cost V 5 bases and J 1 base, with 20 bases left between them. This CDR3 comprises 17 residues.

This clonotype showed up just a few times. V gene TRBV12-5 combines with J gene TRBJ1-2; D perhaps matches TRBD1 (6 bases). The CDR3 has 15 amino acids. V lost 0 bases and J 4 bases, leaving 12 bases between the germline ends. Germline CDR1 and CDR2: LGHNT and FRNRAP. The CDR3 reads CASGLVFGDIYGYTF. CDR3 in DNA: TGTGCTAGTGGTTTGGTATTCGGGGACATCTATGGCTACACCTTC.

This sequence joins TRBV18 and TRBJ2-5; 8 nucleotides match TRBD1. Germline V CDR1 and CDR2: KGHSH, LQKENI. The CDR3 is 15 residues long. The V gene end was trimmed by 5 bases and the J gene end by 4 bases; junction bases not matched to a gene: 9. CDR3 coding DNA: TGTGCCAGCTCATCCTCCAGGGGGCGTGTAGAGACCCAGTACTTC. It encodes CASSSSRGRVETQYF.

J is TRBJ1-1 and V is TRBV30; 11 positions match TRBD1. The germline gives CDR1 GTSNPN, CDR2 SVGIG (reference sequence). The V segment lost 4 bases and the J segment 8 bases; nucleotides outside the gene matches: 12. The CDR3 length is 15 residues. The CDR3 here is CAWKQTGTGGIEAFF. The CDR3 bases are TGTGCCTGGAAACAGACGGGGACAGGGGGAATCGAAGCTTTCTTT.

The chain combines TRBV20-1 with TRBJ2-5; D is unclear. The CDR3 totals 11 residues. Germline lookup yields CDR1 DFQATT and CDR2 SNEGSKA (reference sequence). V was pared by 3 bases and J by 5 bases, with 7 bases between. CDR3 region: CSASPDETQYF. The CDR3 bases are TGCAGTGCTAGTCCGGATGAGACCCAGTACTTC.

The chain is built from TRBV2 and TRBJ1-2, with 7 bases that match TRBD1. After removal of 9 bases from V and 6 bases from J, the junction contained 7 bases not matched to a gene. Germline V gives CDR1 SNHLY, CDR2 FYNNEI. The CDR3 runs to 12 residues. CDR3 nucleotide sequence: TGTGCCAGTCAAGACAGGGAGGATGGCTACACCTTC. Translating gives CASQDREDGYTF. Full variable domain (missing parts from reference TRBV2 and TRBJ1-2): EPEVTQTPSHQVTQMGQEVILRCVPISNHLYFYWYRQILGQKVEFLVSFYNNEISEKSEIFDDQFSVERPDGSNFTLKIRSTKLEDSAMYFCASQDREDGYTFGSGTRLTVV.

V usage is TRBV2 and J usage is TRBJ2-1; D is unclear. The ends were cut back, 3 bases at V and 9 bases at J, with 9 bases in the middle. The germline gives CDR1 SNHLY, CDR2 FYNNEI. The CDR3 contains 12 residues. CDR3 protein: CASSELPSEQFF. The DNA for the CDR3 is TGTGCCAGCAGTGAGCTACCGAGTGAGCAGTTCTTC.

The chain couples TRBV20-1 to TRBJ2-7, with D possibly TRBD1 on 6 matching bases. The CDR3 covers 15 residues. Germline CDR1 and CDR2: DFQATT and SNEGSKA (reference sequence). V was cut by 0 bases and J by 6 bases, with 18 bases left in between. The CDR3 DNA is TGCAGTGCTAGAGAAGGGGGACCGTTAATATCCGAGCAGTACTTC. Amino acids: CSAREGGPLISEQYF.

The CDR3 region is CAWSGYTDTQYF. The CDR3 DNA sequence: TGTGCCTGGAGCGGTTATACAGATACGCAGTATTTT. The chain employs TRBV30 and TRBJ2-3; D gene unclear. Germline V gene data show CDR1 as GTSNPN and CDR2 as SVGIG (reference sequence). V gave up 3 bases and J gave up 3 bases, with 7 bases separating them. The CDR3 contains 12 residues.

The chain has TRBV6-5 and TRBJ1-2; 8 bases are shared with TRBD1. This CDR3 is 14 amino acids long. Germline CDR1 MNHEY, CDR2 SVGAGI. V lost 0 bases, J lost 6 bases, and 3 bases stayed unmatched. CDR3 sequence reads: CASSYSGQVNGYTF. CDR3 in DNA: TGTGCCAGCAGTTACTCGGGACAGGTTAATGGCTACACCTTC.

This CDR3 is CASSSGQGALRSYEQYF. Here the CDR3 DNA reads TGTGCCAGCAGCTCGGGACAGGGGGCATTACGGTCCTACGAGCAGTACTTC. The V and J genes are TRBV5-5 and TRBJ2-7; 12 bases are shared with TRBD1. With 3 bases clipped from V and 1 base from J, the junction kept 8 bases outside the gene matches. CDR1 SGHKS and CDR2 YYEKEE come from the germline V gene (reference sequence). The CDR3 runs to 17 residues.

CDR3 bases: TGTGCCAGCAGTGAATTAAGAGGGACTTACTCCTACGAGCAGTACTTC. It specifies CASSELRGTYSYEQYF. The gene calls are TRBV25-1 and TRBJ2-7, with D possibly being TRBD2 (6 bases). V was pared by 1 base and J by 0 bases, with 13 bases between. The V gene's germline CDR1 is MGHDK and CDR2 SYGVNS. The CDR3 loop spans 16 amino acids.

The table lists this clonotype with a count of one. J is TRBJ2-5 and V is TRBV6-2 or TRBV6-3, with 16 bases fitting TRBD2. V lost 6 bases and J lost 5; bases outside the gene matches: 9. Germline values: CDR1 MNHEY, CDR2 SVGEGT. The CDR3 is made up of 17 amino acids. The CDR3 sequence: CASRKGLAGGPGETQYF. CDR3 nucleotide sequence: TGTGCCAGCAGAAAGGGACTAGCGGGGGGGCCCGGGGAGACCCAGTACTTC.

With respect to this clonotype: At one end, the junction sequence differs from germline, possibly due to a read error. The CDR3 here is CASSFQGRQETQYF. DNA of the CDR3: TGTGCCAGCAGCTTCCAGGGACGCCAAGAGACCCAGTACTTC. The J gene is TRBJ2-5, the V gene TRBV5-3; either TRBD1 or TRBD2 may supply D (5 bases each). Being an ORF, TRBV5-3 has a function that is uncertain. The CDR3 has 14 amino acids.